This TCR beta chain was obtained from a study of shared T cell receptors in the human thymus. The CDR3 runs to 18 residues. After removal of 0 bases from V and 4 bases from J, the junction contained 12 bases not matched to a gene. Per the germline V gene, CDR1 is MGHRA and CDR2 is YSYEKL. In this sample, this clone turned up once. This table comes from immunoSEQ multiplex PCR, and its TCRdb copy is limited to in-frame clones, with some not included. The data show hundreds of thousands of clones, approximately 95% seen once. The rearrangement links TRBV4-1 to TRBJ2-1; 7 bases line up with TRBD1. Specimen: thymocytes. The TCR originated in a human donor. In DNA, the CDR3 is TGCGCCAGCAGCCAAGAGAACCCGGACTCACAGGGGTACAATGAGCAGTTCTTC. As protein: CASSQENPDSQGYNEQFF.